This T cell receptor beta chain was documented in a study of blood T cell repertoires in COVID-19. Looking at the study overall: Sites across the United States, Italy and Spain contributed samples from acute and convalescent COVID-19.

The CDR3 runs 14 residues. In germline, CDR1 is SGHVS, CDR2 FQNEAQ. With 1 base clipped from V and 16 bases from J, the junction kept 12 bases outside the gene matches. Study processing details: Amplified reference gene primers provided the basis for estimating nucleated cell counts. Generated by immunoSEQ multiplex PCR, the TCRdb table keeps only in-frame clones and is missing some. That table is the source of V, J and clone size, and D and trimming were worked out from the DNA. There are roughly 700,000 clones in the sample; 90% occur only once, and roughly 0.25% lies in the top ten. V is TRBV7-8 and J is TRBJ1-5; 8 bases are shared with TRBD1. The sequencing input was peripheral blood. The clonotype comes from a woman between 18 and 30 years old with acute or convalescent COVID-19. Here the CDR3 reads CASSLEVGQGGYHF. The CDR3 DNA follows: TGTGCCAGCAGCTTAGAAGTTGGACAGGGTGGATATCATTTT.